Shown below are 11 T cell receptor beta chains from a single sample sequenced in a study of T cell repertoires in cytomegalovirus infection. TCRdb reprocessed the reads via MiXCR and lists one record per CDR3 protein. The data show around 630,000 distinct CDR3 sequences, roughly 26% seen once. Source material: CD8+ T cells from PBMCs. The receptor set was obtained from a human donor in good health (CMV status not recorded). Some clones in this sample may be carry-over from other donors' samples.

This clonotype was seen many times. The chain combines TRBV5-6 with TRBJ1-5; unclear D gene. V was clipped by 0 bases and J by 10 bases, with 14 bases between them. The CDR3 runs to 14 residues. Germline CDR1 and CDR2: SGHDT and YYEEEE. CDR3 nucleotides: TGTGCCAGCAGCTTGGGACGGCCATCATCCCCCCAGCATTTT. This codes for CASSLGRPSSPQHF. Filled out from reference TRBV5-6 and TRBJ1-5, the complete variable domain reads DAGVTQSPTHLIKTRGQQVTLRCSPKSGHDTVSWYQQALGQGPQFIFQYYEEEERQRGNFPDRFSGHQFPNYSSELNVNALLLGDSALYLCASSLGRPSSPQHFGDGTRLSIL.

This rearrangement joins TRBV28 to TRBJ2-1; no reliable D call. Per germline, CDR1 MDHEN and CDR2 SYDVKM. Between the trimmed V and J ends, which lost 3 bases and 9 bases, there was a span of 9 bases. The CDR3 covers 12 residues. CDR3 in DNA: TGTGCCAGCAGTTTCCCGTTCACTGAGCAGTTCTTC. Amino acids: CASSFPFTEQFF.

The rearrangement links TRBV27 to TRBJ2-2; D uncertain. V lost 0 bases and J 0 bases, leaving 11 bases between the germline ends. The CDR3 extends over 17 amino acids. Germline CDR1 reads MNHEY; CDR2 reads SMNVEV (reference sequence). This chain's CDR3 is CASSLSIGPSNTGELFF. Written as DNA, the CDR3 is TGTGCCAGCAGTTTATCGATCGGGCCATCGAACACCGGGGAGCTGTTTTTT.

This clonotype came up many times. The chain recombines TRBV19 with TRBJ1-2; 7 bases agree with TRBD1. The CDR3 has 16 residues. With 6 bases clipped from V and 3 bases from J, the junction kept 13 bases outside the gene matches. Germline CDR1 and CDR2: LNHDA and SQIVND (reference sequence). CDR3 region: CASRTTGRYSDYGYTF. The CDR3 DNA reads as TGTGCCAGTAGGACGACAGGGAGGTATAGCGACTATGGCTACACCTTC.

A few counts support this clonotype. The chain couples TRBV4-1 to TRBJ1-1; D call uncertain. V lost 1 base to trimming and J lost 1 base, with 10 bases between them. Germline V gene sequence: CDR1 MGHRA, CDR2 YSYEKL. The CDR3 extends over 15 amino acids. CDR3 nucleotides: TGCGCCAGCAGCCAAGGAGGTAGGGAGAACACTGAAGCTTTCTTT. Translated: CASSQGGRENTEAFF.

This clonotype was detected only once. Since a much larger clone is just one base distant, this may be a read error. The chain links TRBV7-6 to TRBJ2-1, with D perhaps TRBD1 or TRBD2 (5 bases each). Germline lookup yields CDR1 SGHVS and CDR2 FNYEAQ. CDR3 length equals 14 residues. The CDR3 spells CVSRAGESYNEQFF. The DNA for the CDR3 is TGTGTCAGCAGGGCGGGTGAGTCCTACAATGAGCAGTTCTTC. Variable domain in full (rest from reference TRBV7-6 and TRBJ2-1): GAGVSQSPRYKVTKRGQDVALRCDPISGHVSLYWYRQALGQGPEFLTYFNYEAQQDKSGLPNDRFSAERPEGSISTLTIQRTEQRDSAMYRCVSRAGESYNEQFFGPGTRLTVL.

For this clonotype: This may come from a read error, since a much larger clone is one base off. The chain links TRBV28 to TRBJ2-7; no clear D gene. Germline CDR1 MDHEN, CDR2 SYDVKM. This CDR3 region has 14 residues. CDR3 in DNA: TGTGCCAGCGGTTTCCCCGACGGTCCCTACGAGCAGTACTTC. It translates to CASGFPDGPYEQYF.

This clonotype turned up a few times. CDR3 coding DNA: TGCAGTGCTATAGGGTTTAATATCTATGGCTACACCTTC. As protein: CSAIGFNIYGYTF. The chain recombines TRBV20-1 with TRBJ1-2; D is ambiguous. The CDR3 sequence is 13 residues long. CDR1 DFQATT and CDR2 SNEGSKA come from the germline V gene (reference sequence). V was clipped by 4 bases and J by 4 bases, with 13 bases between them.

This clonotype was counted at least ten times. This chain joins TRBV7-6 and TRBJ1-4; a possible D gene is TRBD1 (6 bases). CDR3 length: 17 residues. Germline V gene data show CDR1 as SGHVS and CDR2 as FNYEAQ. Trimming removed 1 base at V and 7 bases at J, with 19 bases between. CDR3 nucleotide sequence: TGTGCCAGCAGCTTAGAGCCCCCAGGGACACTCCGTGAAAAACTGTTTTTT. Translating gives CASSLEPPGTLREKLFF.

This clonotype was seen ten or more times. V gene TRBV6-6 combines with J gene TRBJ2-3; TRBD2 might be the D (5 bases). This CDR3 contains 14 residues. Germline V gene sequence: CDR1 MNHNY, CDR2 SVGAGI (reference sequence). The V gene lost 6 bases and the J gene lost 2 bases, with 12 bases spanning the gap. The CDR3 loop reads CASSPEDPTDTQYF. In DNA, the CDR3 is TGTGCCAGCAGCCCGGAGGATCCCACAGATACGCAGTATTTT.

This rearrangement joins TRBV10-2 to TRBJ1-1, with 8 bases matching TRBD1. CDR3 size: 14 residues. Per the germline V gene, CDR1 is WSHSY and CDR2 is SAAADI. The V segment lost 10 bases and the J segment 3 bases; nucleotides outside the gene matches: 10. For the CDR3, the DNA is TGCGCCACCACAGGGGGGGACACCTACACTGAAGCTTTCTTT. Translated, it gives CATTGGDTYTEAFF.